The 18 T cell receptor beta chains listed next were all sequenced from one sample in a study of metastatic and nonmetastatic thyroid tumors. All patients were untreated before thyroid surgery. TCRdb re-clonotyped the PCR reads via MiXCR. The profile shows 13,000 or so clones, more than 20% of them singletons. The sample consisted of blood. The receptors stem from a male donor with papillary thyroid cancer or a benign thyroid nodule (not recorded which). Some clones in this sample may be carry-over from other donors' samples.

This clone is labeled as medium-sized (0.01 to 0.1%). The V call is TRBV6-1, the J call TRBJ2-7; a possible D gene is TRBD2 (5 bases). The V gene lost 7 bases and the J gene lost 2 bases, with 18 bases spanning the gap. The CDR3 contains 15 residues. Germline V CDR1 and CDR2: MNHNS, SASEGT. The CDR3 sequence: CASIAAGKGAYEQYF. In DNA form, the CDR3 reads TGTGCCAGCATCGCAGCCGGGAAGGGAGCCTACGAGCAGTACTTC.

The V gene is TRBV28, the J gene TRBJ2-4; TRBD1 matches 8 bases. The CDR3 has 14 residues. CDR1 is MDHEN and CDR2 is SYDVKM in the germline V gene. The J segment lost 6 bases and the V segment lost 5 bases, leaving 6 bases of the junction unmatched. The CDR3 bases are TGTGCCAGCAGTAACGGACAGGGAAGAAACATTCAGTACTTC. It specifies CASSNGQGRNIQYF.

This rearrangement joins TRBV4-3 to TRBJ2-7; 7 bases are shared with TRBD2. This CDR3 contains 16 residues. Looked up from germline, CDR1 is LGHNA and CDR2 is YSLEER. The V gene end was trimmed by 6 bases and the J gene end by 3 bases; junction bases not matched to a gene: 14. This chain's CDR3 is CASSYLAADSGYEQYF. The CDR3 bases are TGCGCCAGCAGTTACCTAGCGGCTGACAGCGGCTACGAGCAGTACTTC.

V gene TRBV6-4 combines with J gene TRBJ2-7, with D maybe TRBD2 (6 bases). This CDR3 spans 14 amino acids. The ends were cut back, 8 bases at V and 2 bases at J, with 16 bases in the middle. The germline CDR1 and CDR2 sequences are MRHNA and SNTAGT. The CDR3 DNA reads TGTGCCAGCTCTGGAGGAGGGAACGCCTACGAGCAGTACTTC. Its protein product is CASSGGGNAYEQYF.

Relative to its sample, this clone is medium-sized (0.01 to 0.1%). The CDR3 region has the DNA TGCGCCAGCAGTTTATCCGGACAGAACACTGAAGCTTTCTTT. It is translated as CASSLSGQNTEAFF. The rearrangement links TRBV5-1 to TRBJ1-1; D is perhaps TRBD1 (5 bases). V lost 5 bases, J lost 1 base, and 12 bases lay in between. CDR3 size: 14 residues. The germline gives CDR1 SGHRS, CDR2 YFSETQ.

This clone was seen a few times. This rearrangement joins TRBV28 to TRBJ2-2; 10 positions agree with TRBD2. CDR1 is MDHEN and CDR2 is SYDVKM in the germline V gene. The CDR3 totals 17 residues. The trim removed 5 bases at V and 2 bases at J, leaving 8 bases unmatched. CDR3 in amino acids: CASSGPAGGRNTGELFF. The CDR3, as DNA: TGTGCCAGCAGTGGGCCAGCGGGAGGGCGAAACACCGGGGAGCTGTTTTTT.

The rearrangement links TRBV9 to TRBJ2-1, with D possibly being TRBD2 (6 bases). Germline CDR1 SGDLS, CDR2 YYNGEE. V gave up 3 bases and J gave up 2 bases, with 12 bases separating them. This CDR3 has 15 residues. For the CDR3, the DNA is TGTGCCAGCAGCGAGATGGCGGGGACCTACAATGAGCAGTTCTTC. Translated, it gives CASSEMAGTYNEQFF.

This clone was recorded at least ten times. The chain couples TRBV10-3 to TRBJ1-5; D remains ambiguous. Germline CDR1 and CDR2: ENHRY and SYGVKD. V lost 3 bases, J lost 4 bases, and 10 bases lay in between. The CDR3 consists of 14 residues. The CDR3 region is CAISDVEGNQPQHF. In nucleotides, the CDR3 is TGTGCCATCAGTGATGTCGAAGGTAATCAGCCCCAGCATTTT.

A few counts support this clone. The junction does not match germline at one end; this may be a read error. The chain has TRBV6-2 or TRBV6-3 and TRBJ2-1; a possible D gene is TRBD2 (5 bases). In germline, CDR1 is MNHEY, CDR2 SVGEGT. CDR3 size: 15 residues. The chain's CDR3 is CASGYSGSPGDEQFF. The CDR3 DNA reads TGTGCCAGCGGTTACTCCGGGTCCCCCGGGGATGAGCAGTTCTTC.

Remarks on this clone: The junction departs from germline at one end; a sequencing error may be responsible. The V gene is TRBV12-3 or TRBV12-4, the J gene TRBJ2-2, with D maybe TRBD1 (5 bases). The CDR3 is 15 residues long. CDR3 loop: CASSLGALNTGELFF. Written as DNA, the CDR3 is TGTGCCAGCAGCTTAGGGGCTCTGAACACCGGGGAGCTGTTTTTT.

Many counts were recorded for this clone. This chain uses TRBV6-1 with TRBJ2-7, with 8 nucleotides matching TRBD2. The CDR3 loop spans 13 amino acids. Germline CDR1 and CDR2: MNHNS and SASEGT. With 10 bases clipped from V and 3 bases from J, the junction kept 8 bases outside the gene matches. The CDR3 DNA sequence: TGTGCCATTATACTAGCGGAGTACTACGAGCAGTACTTC. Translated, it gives CAIILAEYYEQYF.

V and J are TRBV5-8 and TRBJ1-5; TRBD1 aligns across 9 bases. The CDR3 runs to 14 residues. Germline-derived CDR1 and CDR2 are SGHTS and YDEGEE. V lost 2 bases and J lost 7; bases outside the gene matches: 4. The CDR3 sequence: CASSLHRGLQPQHF. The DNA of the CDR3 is TGTGCCAGCAGCTTACACAGGGGGCTCCAGCCCCAGCATTTT.

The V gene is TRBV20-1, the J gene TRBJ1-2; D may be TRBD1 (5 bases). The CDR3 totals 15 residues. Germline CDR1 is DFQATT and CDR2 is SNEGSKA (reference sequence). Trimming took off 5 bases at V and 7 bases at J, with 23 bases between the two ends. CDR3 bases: TGCAGTGCTTATTCCCCCGGGACCGAATTAATTGGCTACACCTTC. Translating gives CSAYSPGTELIGYTF.

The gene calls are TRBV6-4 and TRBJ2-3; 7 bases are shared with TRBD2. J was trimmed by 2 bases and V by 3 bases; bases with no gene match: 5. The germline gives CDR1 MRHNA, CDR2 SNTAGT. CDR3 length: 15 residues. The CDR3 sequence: CASSEGLADTDTQYF. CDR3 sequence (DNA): TGTGCCAGCAGTGAAGGGCTAGCGGACACAGATACGCAGTATTTT.

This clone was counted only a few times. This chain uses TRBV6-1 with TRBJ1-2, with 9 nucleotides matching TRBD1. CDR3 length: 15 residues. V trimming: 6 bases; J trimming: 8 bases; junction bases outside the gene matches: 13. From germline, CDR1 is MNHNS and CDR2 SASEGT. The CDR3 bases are TGTGCCAGCAGCGGGAGAAATACAGGGGGCGGGGGCTACACCTTC. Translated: CASSGRNTGGGGYTF.

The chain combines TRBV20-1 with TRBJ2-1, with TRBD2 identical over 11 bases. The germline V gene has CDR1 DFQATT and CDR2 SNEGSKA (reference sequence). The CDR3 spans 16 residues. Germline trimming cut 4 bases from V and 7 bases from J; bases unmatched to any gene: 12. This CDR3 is CSATVAGGATRNEQFF. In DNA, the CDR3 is TGCAGTGCTACCGTAGCGGGAGGGGCCACGAGAAATGAGCAGTTCTTC.

The CDR3 DNA reads as TGCGCCAGCAGCCAGTTGACAGTTAATTCACCCCTCCACTTT. It is translated as CASSQLTVNSPLHF. This sequence joins TRBV4-1 and TRBJ1-6; maybe TRBD1 (5 bases). Trimming stripped 3 bases from V and 6 bases from J, with 9 bases between. The CDR3 length is 14 residues. Germline V gene sequence: CDR1 MGHRA, CDR2 YSYEKL.

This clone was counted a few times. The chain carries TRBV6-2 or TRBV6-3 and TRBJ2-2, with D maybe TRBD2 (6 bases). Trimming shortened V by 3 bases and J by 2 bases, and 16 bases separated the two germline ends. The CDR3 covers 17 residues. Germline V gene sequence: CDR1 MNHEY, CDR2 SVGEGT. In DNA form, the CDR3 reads TGTGCCAGCAGTTATTCTCAGGGAGGTGCCAACACCGGGGAGCTGTTTTTT. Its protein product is CASSYSQGGANTGELFF.